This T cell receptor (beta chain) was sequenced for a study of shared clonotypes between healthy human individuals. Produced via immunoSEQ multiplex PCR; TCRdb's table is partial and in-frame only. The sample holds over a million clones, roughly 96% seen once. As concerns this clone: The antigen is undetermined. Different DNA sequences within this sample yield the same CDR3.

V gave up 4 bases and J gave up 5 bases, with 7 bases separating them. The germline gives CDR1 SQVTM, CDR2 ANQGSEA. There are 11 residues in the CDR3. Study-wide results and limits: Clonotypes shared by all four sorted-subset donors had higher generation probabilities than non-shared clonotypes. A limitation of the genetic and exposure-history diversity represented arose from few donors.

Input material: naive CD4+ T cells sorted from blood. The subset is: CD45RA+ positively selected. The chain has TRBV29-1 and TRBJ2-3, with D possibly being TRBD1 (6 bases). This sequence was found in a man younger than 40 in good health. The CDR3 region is CSVGRGDTQYF. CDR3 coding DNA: TGCAGCGTTGGCAGGGGAGATACGCAGTATTTT.